The present T cell receptor (beta chain) was sequenced within a study of cytomegalovirus exposure and HLA in healthy donors. Germline trimming cut 6 bases from V and 7 bases from J; bases unmatched to any gene: 6. This CDR3 region has 12 residues. Germline CDR1 and CDR2: SQVTM and ANQGSEA. General study points: A few V segments could not be told apart, such as TRBV6-2 and TRBV6-3, and were left out. HLA allele associations emerged for about 16,000 TCR beta sequences in a later analysis, at 0.05 false discovery rate. Among TCR sequences, most were rare, though some public TCRs appeared in many donors. The study flagged some 170 TCR beta chains as cytomegalovirus-associated.

PCR primers comprised 60 Vbeta and 13 Jbeta primers. Profiled with immunoSEQ multiplex PCR; TCRdb holds only in-frame clones, not every one. Of around 190,000 clones in the sample, over 70% were seen once. About this clone itself: The antigen remains undetermined.

The sequence was obtained from a man between 40 and 49 years old in good health and CMV-seronegative. Sequencing was done on a sample of PBMCs. The chain is built from TRBV29-1 and TRBJ2-7; 10 nucleotides agree with TRBD2. The CDR3 region is CSVAGLAEEQYF. The CDR3 coding sequence is TGCAGCGTCGCCGGACTAGCGGAAGAGCAGTACTTC.